Listed below are T cell receptor beta chains from one sample, sequenced in a study of OX40 agonist ivuxolimab in advanced cancers. TCRdb's copy holds only in-frame clones and misses some; the assay was immunoSEQ multiplex PCR. Here the sample spans about 36,000 clones, 78% being singletons. Specimen: CD4+ or CD8+ T cells sorted from blood, collected in a trial of the OX40 agonist ivuxolimab. The receptors were gathered from an adult with an advanced solid tumor such as melanoma, head and neck, liver or kidney cancer. The CDR3 runs from the conserved cysteine through the conserved F or W. Fields, in order: V gene, D gene, clone size, J gene, CDR3 DNA, CDR3 protein. The D gene is left open where the match is weak. Not all rows give a size; the values are once, few, many and, for expanded clones, a class.

TRBV13	.	.	TRBJ2-1	TGTGCCAGCAGATCGGGGGCAAGTGAGCAGTTCTTC	CASRSGASEQFF
TRBV11-2	.	.	TRBJ2-1	TGTGCCAGCAGCCATCAAGGGGGTGAGCAGTTCTTC	CASSHQGGEQFF
TRBV9	TRBD1	.	TRBJ2-7	TGTGCCAGCAGCGTAGGACCGGGACAGGGCGCCGAGCAGTACTTC	CASSVGPGQGAEQYF
TRBV5-1	.	once	TRBJ2-2	TGCGCCAGCAGCTTGGGCCAGAGCACCGGGGAGCTGTTTTTT	CASSLGQSTGELFF
TRBV7-3	TRBD2	.	TRBJ2-1	TGTGCCAGCAGCTTAAATCCCTGGACTAGCAATGAGCAGTTCTTC	CASSLNPWTSNEQFF
TRBV27	.	.	TRBJ2-3	TGTGCCAGCAGTCCCGGGAACTCTAAACCTCTTACGCAGTATTTT	CASSPGNSKPLTQYF
TRBV6-6	.	.	TRBJ1-1	TGTGCCAGCAGCCATCGCCGGGTGAACACTGAAGCTTTCTTT	CASSHRRVNTEAFF
TRBV4-1	.	.	TRBJ1-2	TGCGCCAGCAGCCAAGCTCGGGGCAGATGGAGCTATGGCTACACCTTC	CASSQARGRWSYGYTF
TRBV11-1	.	.	TRBJ2-7	TGTGCCAGCAGCTTAGCAGGCTACGAGCAGTACTTC	CASSLAGYEQYF
TRBV5-5	TRBD1	once	TRBJ1-5	TGTGCCAGCAGAAAAGGGACAGGGGACAATCAGCCCCAGCATTTT	CASRKGTGDNQPQHF